What follows are 10 T cell receptor beta chains derived from one specimen sequenced in a study of OX40 agonist ivuxolimab in advanced cancers. Data came from immunoSEQ multiplex PCR; TCRdb stores just in-frame clones and leaves some out. The repertoire holds around 100,000 clones, with roughly nine tenths as singletons. The sample in question was CD4+ or CD8+ T cells sorted from blood, obtained in a trial of the OX40 agonist ivuxolimab. The receptors shown here come from an adult with an advanced solid tumor such as melanoma, head and neck, liver or kidney cancer.

This clone was recorded only once. This chain joins TRBV6-1 and TRBJ1-2; D uncertain. The germline V gene encodes CDR1 MNHNS and CDR2 SASEGT. The V end lost 4 bases, the J end lost 7 bases, and 13 bases lay between the germline ends. The CDR3 is 13 amino acids. The DNA for the CDR3 is TGTGCCAGCAGTGTAGCCCCTGACTTTGGCTACACCTTC. It yields the protein CASSVAPDFGYTF.

The chain links TRBV5-1 to TRBJ2-7; 11 bases agree with TRBD2. The CDR3 is made up of 16 amino acids. CDR1 is SGHRS and CDR2 is YFSETQ in the germline V gene. Trimming took 5 bases from V and 2 from J; bases not matched to a gene: 9. The CDR3 here is CASSQGGTSGTYEQYF. In DNA, the CDR3 is TGCGCCAGCAGTCAGGGAGGGACTAGCGGCACCTACGAGCAGTACTTC.

The gene calls are TRBV4-3 and TRBJ1-1; a possible D gene is TRBD1 (5 bases). This CDR3 comprises 15 residues. Deletions cut 0 bases from V and 1 base from J, with 9 bases between. CDR1 is LGHNA and CDR2 is YSLEER in the germline V gene. DNA for the CDR3: TGCGCCAGCAGCCAAGATGGACACAGGAACACTGAAGCTTTCTTT. It translates to CASSQDGHRNTEAFF.

This chain uses TRBV6-5 with TRBJ2-7, with a possible D match to TRBD1 (6 bases). With 6 bases removed from V and 0 bases from J, the gap between germline ends came to 12 bases. Germline assignment: CDR1 MNHEY and CDR2 SVGAGI. The CDR3 runs 14 residues. The CDR3 protein is CASRPDRSSYEQYF. The CDR3 DNA reads as TGTGCCAGCAGACCCGACAGGAGCTCCTACGAGCAGTACTTC.

The V and J genes are TRBV9 and TRBJ2-3, with 7 nucleotides matching TRBD1. CDR1 and CDR2 (germline): SGDLS, YYNGEE. CDR3 size: 16 residues. The V gene end was trimmed by 2 bases and the J gene end by 2 bases; junction bases not matched to a gene: 8. CDR3 protein: CASSVGQGEATDTQYF. The CDR3 region has the DNA TGTGCCAGCAGCGTGGGGCAGGGGGAAGCCACAGATACGCAGTATTTT. Full variable domain (rest looked up from reference TRBV9 and TRBJ2-3): DSGVTQTPKHLITATGQRVTLRCSPRSGDLSVYWYQQSLDQGLQFLIQYYNGEERAKGNILERFSAQQFPDLHSELNLSSLELGDSALYFCASSVGQGEATDTQYFGPGTRLTVL.

The CDR3 here is CASSVGSGLRDEQYF. The CDR3 DNA reads as TGTGCCAGCAGCGTAGGTAGCGGGCTAAGGGACGAGCAGTACTTC. The chain uses TRBV9 and TRBJ2-7; TRBD2 matches 7 bases. The CDR3 loop spans 15 amino acids. Looked up from germline, CDR1 is SGDLS and CDR2 is YYNGEE. Losses at the gene ends were 0 bases for V and 5 bases for J; bases not matched to a gene: 8.

This clone has a handful of counts. The chain recombines TRBV2 with TRBJ1-2, with TRBD1 matching over 7 bases. The CDR3 contains 13 residues. Germline V gene lookup returns CDR1 SNHLY and CDR2 FYNNEI. The V segment lost 4 bases and the J segment 5 bases; nucleotides outside the gene matches: 4. The DNA of the CDR3 is TGTGCCAGCAGTGCCGGGACAGAATATGGCTACACCTTC. Amino acids: CASSAGTEYGYTF.

This rearrangement joins TRBV6-5 to TRBJ2-2, with D perhaps TRBD2 (5 bases). This CDR3 is built from 13 residues. Germline V lookup: CDR1 MNHEY, CDR2 SVGAGI. The V gene lost 8 bases and the J gene lost 5 bases, with 12 bases spanning the gap. Written as DNA, the CDR3 is TGTGCCAGCTGGGTCCGGAGGACCGGGGAGCTGTTTTTT. Residues: CASWVRRTGELFF.

This chain connects TRBV28 to TRBJ2-1; 12 bases are a match to TRBD2. CDR3 size: 17 residues. Germline assignment: CDR1 MDHEN and CDR2 SYDVKM. V lost 0 bases to trimming and J lost 9 bases; unmatched junction nucleotides: 9. CDR3: CASSLWNLAGGPGEQFF. The DNA of the CDR3 is TGTGCCAGCAGTTTATGGAACCTAGCGGGAGGGCCCGGTGAGCAGTTCTTC.

CDR3 region: CASSPRTGRGQAFF. The CDR3 nucleotides read TGTGCCAGCAGCCCTAGGACAGGGCGGGGGCAAGCTTTCTTT. The chain couples TRBV11-1 to TRBJ1-1; TRBD1 matches 8 bases. From germline, CDR1 is SGHAT and CDR2 FQDESV (reference sequence). The CDR3 is made up of 14 amino acids. With V trimmed by 5 bases and J by 9 bases, 11 bases remained unmatched.